This TCR beta chain comes out of a study of memory CD4+ T cells and cytomegalovirus serostatus. Overall study context: This sample comes from healthy Belgian adults, about nine CMV seropositive, some 22 seronegative.

As for this clone: What it binds is not known.

Study results and limitations: The CMV-associated TCR signature appears largely within the CD4+ memory repertoire. A US-trained random forest predicted CMV serostatus with median AUC around 0.9.

The assay was immunoSEQ multiplex PCR, and TCRdb's table has in-frame clones only and misses some. This table has tens of thousands of clones, 76% appearing once. The germline V gene has CDR1 SGHAT and CDR2 FQNNGV. The length of the CDR3 is 16 residues. With 2 bases clipped from V and 1 base from J, the junction kept 7 bases outside the gene matches. Single viable CD3+CD4+CD8-CD45RO+ cells were sorted as the memory CD4+ T cells. The sample consisted of memory CD4+ T cells from blood. The chain recombines TRBV11-2 with TRBJ2-5; TRBD2 matches at 7 bases. The TCR comes from an adult in good health and CMV-seropositive. DNA for the CDR3: TGTGCCAGCAGCTTATCAGCGGGGTCCAGCCAAGAGACCCAGTACTTC. Its protein product is CASSLSAGSSQETQYF.